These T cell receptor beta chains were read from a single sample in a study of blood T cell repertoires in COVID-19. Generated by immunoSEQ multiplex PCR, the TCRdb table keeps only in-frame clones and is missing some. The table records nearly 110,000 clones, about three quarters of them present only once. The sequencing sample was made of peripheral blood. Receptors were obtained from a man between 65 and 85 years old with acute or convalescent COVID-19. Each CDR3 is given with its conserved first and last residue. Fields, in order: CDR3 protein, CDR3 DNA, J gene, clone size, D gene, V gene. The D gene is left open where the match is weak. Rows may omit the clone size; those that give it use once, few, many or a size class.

cdr3_aa: CASSRRGNTEAFF; cdr3_nt: TGTGCCAGCAGTCGAAGGGGGAACACTGAAGCTTTCTTT; j_call: TRBJ1-1; clone_size: few; d_call: -; v_call: TRBV6-5
cdr3_aa: CASSSTGLWETQYF; cdr3_nt: TGCGCCAGCAGCTCGACAGGGCTTTGGGAGACCCAGTACTTC; j_call: TRBJ2-5; clone_size: once; d_call: TRBD1; v_call: TRBV5-1
cdr3_aa: CASSYSSTGGEKLFF; cdr3_nt: TGTGCCAGCAGTTACTCGAGTACAGGGGGCGAAAAACTGTTTTTT; j_call: TRBJ1-4; clone_size: -; d_call: TRBD1; v_call: TRBV6-5
cdr3_aa: CASSSTGGDGYTF; cdr3_nt: TGTGCCAGCAGCTCCACAGGGGGCGATGGCTACACCTTC; j_call: TRBJ1-2; clone_size: few; d_call: TRBD1; v_call: TRBV11-2
cdr3_aa: CASSQDWSRNSPLHF; cdr3_nt: TGTGCCAGCAGCCAAGATTGGAGCCGAAATTCACCCCTCCACTTT; j_call: TRBJ1-6; clone_size: once; d_call: -; v_call: TRBV3-1/TRBV3-2
cdr3_aa: CASSPASTGTQYF; cdr3_nt: TGTGCCAGTAGTCCCGCCTCCACAGGGACCCAGTACTTC; j_call: TRBJ2-5; clone_size: -; d_call: -; v_call: TRBV19
cdr3_aa: CASSSRGGGNEQFF; cdr3_nt: TGTGCCAGCAGTTCGCGGGGGGGCGGCAATGAGCAGTTCTTC; j_call: TRBJ2-1; clone_size: -; d_call: TRBD2; v_call: TRBV6-5
cdr3_aa: CASSQLAGTGELFF; cdr3_nt: TGCGCCAGCAGCCAACTAGCGGGCACCGGGGAGCTGTTTTTT; j_call: TRBJ2-2; clone_size: -; d_call: TRBD2; v_call: TRBV5-1
cdr3_aa: CASSDPSRGGYNEQFF; cdr3_nt: TGCGCCAGCAGTGACCCCAGTCGGGGGGGCTACAATGAGCAGTTCTTC; j_call: TRBJ2-1; clone_size: -; d_call: TRBD2; v_call: TRBV10-2
cdr3_aa: CASSVGNFQETQYF; cdr3_nt: TGTGCCAGCAGCGTAGGAAACTTCCAAGAGACCCAGTACTTC; j_call: TRBJ2-5; clone_size: -; d_call: -; v_call: TRBV9
cdr3_aa: CASSFTGRTGRNGYTF; cdr3_nt: TGTGCCAGCAGCTTCACCGGCCGGACAGGGCGTAATGGCTACACCTTC; j_call: TRBJ1-2; clone_size: -; d_call: TRBD1; v_call: TRBV5-4
cdr3_aa: CSVSRLAESSYNEQFF; cdr3_nt: TGCAGCGTCTCTAGACTAGCGGAGAGCTCCTACAATGAGCAGTTCTTC; j_call: TRBJ2-1; clone_size: -; d_call: TRBD2; v_call: TRBV29-1
cdr3_aa: CASSPGTGKMGSPLHF; cdr3_nt: TGTGCCAGCTCACCCGGGACAGGAAAAATGGGCTCACCCCTCCACTTT; j_call: TRBJ1-6; clone_size: -; d_call: TRBD1; v_call: TRBV18
cdr3_aa: CASSWDSLSGYTF; cdr3_nt: TGTGCCAGCAGCTGGGACAGCCTCAGTGGCTACACCTTC; j_call: TRBJ1-2; clone_size: -; d_call: TRBD1; v_call: TRBV5-4
cdr3_aa: CASSLRQGDGYTF; cdr3_nt: TGCGCCAGCAGCCTTCGACAGGGGGATGGCTACACCTTC; j_call: TRBJ1-2; clone_size: -; d_call: TRBD1; v_call: TRBV5-1
cdr3_aa: CASSQEPMSSYNEQFF; cdr3_nt: TGCGCCAGCAGCCAAGAACCAATGAGCTCCTACAATGAGCAGTTCTTC; j_call: TRBJ2-1; clone_size: -; d_call: -; v_call: TRBV4-1
cdr3_aa: CASSTLPGQGVGNYGYTF; cdr3_nt: TGTGCCAGTAGTACCCTACCCGGACAGGGAGTAGGTAACTATGGCTACACCTTC; j_call: TRBJ1-2; clone_size: -; d_call: TRBD1; v_call: TRBV19
cdr3_aa: CASSVPSVGGTQYF; cdr3_nt: TGTGCCAGCAGCGTCCCCAGCGTGGGGGGGACGCAGTATTTT; j_call: TRBJ2-3; clone_size: -; d_call: TRBD2; v_call: TRBV9
cdr3_aa: CASSLGTGNHNEQFF; cdr3_nt: TGTGCCAGCAGCTTAGGGACAGGGAATCACAATGAGCAGTTCTTC; j_call: TRBJ2-1; clone_size: -; d_call: TRBD1; v_call: TRBV11-3
cdr3_aa: CASSYQRQGHSPLHF; cdr3_nt: TGTGCCAGCAGTTACCAGAGACAGGGCCATTCACCCCTCCACTTT; j_call: TRBJ1-6; clone_size: -; d_call: TRBD1; v_call: TRBV6-5
cdr3_aa: CASSHSSSNEQFF; cdr3_nt: TGTGCCAGCAGCCATTCCTCTTCCAATGAGCAGTTCTTC; j_call: TRBJ2-1; clone_size: once; d_call: -; v_call: TRBV4-2
cdr3_aa: CASSYRDRETYGYTF; cdr3_nt: TGTGCCAGCAGCTATAGGGACAGGGAAACTTATGGCTACACCTTC; j_call: TRBJ1-2; clone_size: -; d_call: TRBD1; v_call: TRBV13
cdr3_aa: CASSPQLGEDTGELFF; cdr3_nt: TGTGCCAGCAGCCCACAGCTCGGGGAAGACACCGGGGAGCTGTTTTTT; j_call: TRBJ2-2; clone_size: -; d_call: -; v_call: TRBV5-4
cdr3_aa: CASMRDGTYEQYF; cdr3_nt: TGTGCCAGCATGCGGGACGGGACCTACGAGCAGTACTTC; j_call: TRBJ2-7; clone_size: -; d_call: -; v_call: TRBV2
cdr3_aa: CASSYYGQGANTGELFF; cdr3_nt: TGTGCCAGCAGTTACTACGGACAGGGGGCGAACACCGGGGAGCTGTTTTTT; j_call: TRBJ2-2; clone_size: once; d_call: TRBD1; v_call: TRBV6-2/TRBV6-3
cdr3_aa: CASSPPGQGGETQYF; cdr3_nt: TGTGCCAGCTCACCACCCGGACAGGGGGGAGAGACCCAGTACTTC; j_call: TRBJ2-5; clone_size: -; d_call: TRBD1; v_call: TRBV18
cdr3_aa: CASSWEGGPYNEQFF; cdr3_nt: TGTGCCAGCAGCTGGGAGGGGGGGCCCTACAATGAGCAGTTCTTC; j_call: TRBJ2-1; clone_size: -; d_call: -; v_call: TRBV5-6
cdr3_aa: CASSQASRNEQFF; cdr3_nt: TGTGCCAGCAGCCAGGCTAGCAGGAATGAGCAGTTCTTC; j_call: TRBJ2-1; clone_size: few; d_call: -; v_call: TRBV3-1/TRBV3-2
cdr3_aa: CASSLVLTENTEAFF; cdr3_nt: TGTGCCAGCAGCTTAGTATTGACAGAGAACACTGAAGCTTTCTTT; j_call: TRBJ1-1; clone_size: once; d_call: -; v_call: TRBV7-9
cdr3_aa: CASSQSADTQYF; cdr3_nt: TGTGCCAGCAGCCAAAGCGCCGATACGCAGTATTTT; j_call: TRBJ2-3; clone_size: -; d_call: -; v_call: TRBV5-6